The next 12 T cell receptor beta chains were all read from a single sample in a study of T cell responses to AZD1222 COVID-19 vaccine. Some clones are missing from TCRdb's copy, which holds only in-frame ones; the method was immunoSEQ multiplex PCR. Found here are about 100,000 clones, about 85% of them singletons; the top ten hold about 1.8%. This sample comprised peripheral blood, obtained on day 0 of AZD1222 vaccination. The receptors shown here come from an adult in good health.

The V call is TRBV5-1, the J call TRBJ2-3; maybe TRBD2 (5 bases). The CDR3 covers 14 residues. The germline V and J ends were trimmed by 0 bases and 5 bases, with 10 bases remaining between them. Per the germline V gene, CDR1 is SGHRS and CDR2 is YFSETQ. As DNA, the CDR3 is TGCGCCAGCAGCTTGGGGCTAGCTAAAGATACGCAGTATTTT. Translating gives CASSLGLAKDTQYF.

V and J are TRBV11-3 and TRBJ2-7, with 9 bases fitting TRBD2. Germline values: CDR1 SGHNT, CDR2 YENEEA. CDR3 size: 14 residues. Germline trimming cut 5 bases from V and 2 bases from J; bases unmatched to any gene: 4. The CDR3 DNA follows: TGTGCCAGCAGCCTGACTAGCGGTGCCTACGAGCAGTACTTC. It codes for CASSLTSGAYEQYF.

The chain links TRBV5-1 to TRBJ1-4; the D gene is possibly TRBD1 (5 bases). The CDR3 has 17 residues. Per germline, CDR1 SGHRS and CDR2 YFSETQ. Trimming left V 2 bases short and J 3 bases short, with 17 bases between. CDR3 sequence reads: CASSLGTQGRANEKLFF. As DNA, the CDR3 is TGCGCCAGCAGCTTAGGGACTCAGGGTCGGGCTAATGAAAAACTGTTTTTT.

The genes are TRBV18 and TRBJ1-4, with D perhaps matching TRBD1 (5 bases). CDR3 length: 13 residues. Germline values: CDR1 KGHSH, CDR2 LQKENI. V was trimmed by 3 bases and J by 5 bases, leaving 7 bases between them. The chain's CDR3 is CASSPRGNEKLFF. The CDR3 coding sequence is TGTGCCAGCTCACCCCGGGGGAATGAAAAACTGTTTTTT.

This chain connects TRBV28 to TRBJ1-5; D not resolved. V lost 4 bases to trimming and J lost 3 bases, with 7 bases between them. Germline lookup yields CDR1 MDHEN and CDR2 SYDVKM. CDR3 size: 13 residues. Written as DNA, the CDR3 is TGTGCCAGCAGTTCAGGTCTCAATCAGCCCCAGCATTTT. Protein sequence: CASSSGLNQPQHF.

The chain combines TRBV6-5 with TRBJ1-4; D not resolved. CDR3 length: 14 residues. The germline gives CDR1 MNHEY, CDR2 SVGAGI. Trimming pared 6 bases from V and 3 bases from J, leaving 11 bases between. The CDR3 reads CASRHRGPNEKLFF. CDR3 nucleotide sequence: TGTGCCAGCAGACACAGAGGCCCTAATGAAAAACTGTTTTTT.

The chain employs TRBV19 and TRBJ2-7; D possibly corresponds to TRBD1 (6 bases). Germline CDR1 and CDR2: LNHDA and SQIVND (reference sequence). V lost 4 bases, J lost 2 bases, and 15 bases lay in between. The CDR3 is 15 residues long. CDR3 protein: CASSTQGSETYEQYF. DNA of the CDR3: TGTGCCAGTAGTACCCAGGGGTCGGAAACCTACGAGCAGTACTTC.

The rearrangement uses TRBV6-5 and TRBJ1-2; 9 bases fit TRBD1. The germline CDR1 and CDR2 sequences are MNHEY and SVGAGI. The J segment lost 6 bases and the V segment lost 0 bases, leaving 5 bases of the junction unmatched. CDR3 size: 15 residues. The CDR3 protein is CASSYSRQGGDGYTF. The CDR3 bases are TGTGCCAGCAGTTACTCGAGACAGGGGGGGGATGGCTACACCTTC.

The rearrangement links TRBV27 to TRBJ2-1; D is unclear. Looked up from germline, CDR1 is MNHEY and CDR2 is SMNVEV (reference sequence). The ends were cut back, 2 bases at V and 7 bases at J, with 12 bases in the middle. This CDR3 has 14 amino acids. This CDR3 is CASSLSQSTNEQFF. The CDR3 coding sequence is TGTGCCAGCAGTTTAAGCCAGTCAACTAATGAGCAGTTCTTC.

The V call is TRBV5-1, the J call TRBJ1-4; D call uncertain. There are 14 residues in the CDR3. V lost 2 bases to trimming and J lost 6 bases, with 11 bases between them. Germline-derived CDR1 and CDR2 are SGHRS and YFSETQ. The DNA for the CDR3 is TGCGCCAGCAGCTTCGCATCCACGGATGAAAAACTGTTTTTT. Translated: CASSFASTDEKLFF.

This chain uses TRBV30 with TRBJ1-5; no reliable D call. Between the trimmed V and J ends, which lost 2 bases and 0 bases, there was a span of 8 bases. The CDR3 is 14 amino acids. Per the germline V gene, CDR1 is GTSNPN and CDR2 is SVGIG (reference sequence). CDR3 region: CAWSTTNSNQPQHF. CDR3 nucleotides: TGTGCCTGGAGTACCACGAATAGCAATCAGCCCCAGCATTTT.

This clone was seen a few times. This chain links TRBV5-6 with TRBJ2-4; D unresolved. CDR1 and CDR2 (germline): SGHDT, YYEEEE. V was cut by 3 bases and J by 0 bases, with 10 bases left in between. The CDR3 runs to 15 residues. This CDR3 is CASSSYTLAKNIQYF. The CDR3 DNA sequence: TGTGCCAGCAGCTCCTACACGCTAGCCAAAAACATTCAGTACTTC.